What follows are 19 T cell receptor beta chains derived from one specimen sequenced in a study of spatial heterogeneity in lung cancer. Using its own MiXCR run on the 5' RACE reads, TCRdb lists one record per CDR3 protein. This table has about 7,900 distinct CDR3 sequences, about 5% appearing once. Time point specified: sample taken at primary tumor resection. The source was PBMCs, collected at surgery. These receptors all come from a male donor with early-stage non-small cell lung cancer.

In this sample, this clonotype turned up a few times. This rearrangement joins TRBV4-1 to TRBJ2-3; D tentatively fits TRBD1 or TRBD2 (6 bases each). Germline loops: CDR1 MGHRA, CDR2 YSYEKL. V was clipped by 1 base and J by 4 bases, with 12 bases between them. This CDR3 comprises 15 residues. The CDR3, as DNA: TGCGCCAGCAGCCAAGCCGATAGGGGGGCAGATACGCAGTATTTT. Its translation is CASSQADRGADTQYF.

V usage is TRBV5-1 and J usage is TRBJ1-1; D unclear. The CDR3 sequence is 14 residues long. Trimming removed 1 base from V and 0 bases from J, with 7 bases in between. CDR1 is SGHRS and CDR2 is YFSETQ in the germline V gene. The CDR3 DNA is TGCGCCAGCAGCTTGCAGGACCTGAACACTGAAGCTTTCTTT. Translation gives CASSLQDLNTEAFF.

The chain links TRBV20-1 to TRBJ2-3; the D call may be TRBD1 or TRBD2 (5 bases each). CDR1 and CDR2 from the germline V gene are DFQATT and SNEGSKA (reference sequence). This CDR3 is built from 14 residues. V was pared by 5 bases and J by 2 bases, with 14 bases between. CDR3 coding DNA: TGCAGTGCTTTCCGGGGCTTAGTCACAGATACGCAGTATTTT. Amino acids: CSAFRGLVTDTQYF.

Many counts were recorded for this clonotype. The J gene is TRBJ1-4, the V gene TRBV20-1; possibly TRBD1 for D (5 bases). The CDR3 covers 14 residues. Germline V gives CDR1 DFQATT, CDR2 SNEGSKA (reference sequence). The V and J ends lost 5 bases and 8 bases respectively, with 18 bases between them. This CDR3 is CSASSGSKGEKLFF. Written as DNA, the CDR3 is TGCAGTGCTTCCTCAGGGAGTAAAGGAGAAAAACTGTTTTTT.

This clonotype was picked up many times. The rearrangement links TRBV4-1 to TRBJ2-3; 11 nucleotides line up with TRBD2. J gave up 3 bases and V 0 bases, and 2 bases lay outside the gene matches. From germline, CDR1 is MGHRA and CDR2 YSYEKL. The CDR3 extends over 16 amino acids. CDR3 bases: TGCGCCAGCAGCCAAGACGCTAGCGGGGGGACAGATACGCAGTATTTT. It yields the protein CASSQDASGGTDTQYF.

This clonotype is medium-sized. This rearrangement joins TRBV5-6 to TRBJ1-2; possible D gene TRBD1, 5 bases. Trimming left V 0 bases short and J 3 bases short, with 18 bases between. This CDR3 has 17 residues. CDR1 is SGHDT, CDR2 YYEEEE, per germline. In DNA, the CDR3 is TGTGCCAGCAGCTTGGGGGGACCTCGACAGATTTACTATGGCTACACCTTC. Its translation: CASSLGGPRQIYYGYTF.

This clonotype was seen repeatedly, ten times or more. This chain uses TRBV5-5 with TRBJ1-1; TRBD1 matches 7 bases. V was pared by 2 bases and J by 4 bases, with 2 bases of the junction left unmatched. Germline loops: CDR1 SGHKS, CDR2 YYEKEE (reference sequence). CDR3 length: 13 residues. The CDR3 DNA is TGTGCCAGCAGCTTAGACAGGGTCACTGAAGCTTTCTTT. Encoded protein: CASSLDRVTEAFF.

This chain joins TRBV20-1 and TRBJ1-1, with D maybe TRBD1 (5 bases). Germline V gene lookup returns CDR1 DFQATT and CDR2 SNEGSKA (reference sequence). V was trimmed by 4 bases and J by 1 base, leaving 16 bases between them. This CDR3 spans 15 amino acids. Written as DNA, the CDR3 is TGCAGTGCTAAACCAGTGGGCCAGGGGAACACTGAAGCTTTCTTT. Translated: CSAKPVGQGNTEAFF.

This clonotype was observed at least ten times. This rearrangement joins TRBV2 to TRBJ1-6; perhaps TRBD1 as D (5 bases). This CDR3 is 13 amino acids long. V was clipped by 11 bases and J by 6 bases, with 14 bases between them. CDR1 and CDR2 from the germline V gene are SNHLY and FYNNEI. The CDR3 coding sequence is TGTGCCTCGGGGCCAGAGACTAATTCACCCCTCCACTTT. It codes for CASGPETNSPLHF.

This clonotype was picked up many times. The chain has TRBV4-1 and TRBJ2-1, with 10 bases aligning to TRBD2. This CDR3 is 21 amino acids long. The germline CDR1 and CDR2 sequences are MGHRA and YSYEKL. Losses at the gene ends were 1 base for V and 2 bases for J; bases not matched to a gene: 17. This chain's CDR3 is CASSQVTVASGGPWTYNEQFF. The CDR3 coding sequence is TGCGCCAGCAGCCAAGTTACTGTGGCTAGCGGGGGTCCCTGGACCTACAATGAGCAGTTCTTC.

This clonotype is medium-sized within its sample. The V gene is TRBV28, the J gene TRBJ2-5; tentative D call: TRBD2 (6 bases). The CDR3 extends over 15 amino acids. With 6 bases removed from V and 9 bases from J, the gap between germline ends came to 23 bases. The V gene's germline CDR1 is MDHEN and CDR2 SYDVKM. CDR3 residues: CASSKAGTRGRAQYF. The CDR3 bases are TGTGCCAGCAGCAAGGCGGGGACTCGCGGTAGGGCCCAGTACTTC.

This clonotype was found many times. This CDR3 is CSAPTGGTDTQYF. CDR3 coding DNA: TGCAGCGCCCCGACAGGGGGCACAGATACGCAGTATTTT. The chain links TRBV29-1 to TRBJ2-3, with 8 nucleotides matching TRBD1. There are 13 residues in the CDR3. The germline V gene has CDR1 SQVTM and CDR2 ANQGSEA. The V segment lost 7 bases and the J segment 1 base; nucleotides outside the gene matches: 4.

The sample holds many counts of this clonotype. The genes are TRBV21-1 and TRBJ1-1; TRBD1, the table's D call, was not compared with the DNA. TRBV21-1 is noted as a pseudogene. CDR3 length: 14 amino acids. The CDR3 DNA reads TGTGCCAGCAGCAAAGAGGGGGTACACACTGAAGCTTTCTTT. Protein sequence: CASSKEGVHTEAFF.

This clonotype was picked up many times. V and J are TRBV28 and TRBJ2-7; 7 bases fit TRBD1. V shed 5 bases, J shed 4 bases, and the junction held 8 bases outside the gene matches. The CDR3 runs to 14 residues. Germline lookup yields CDR1 MDHEN and CDR2 SYDVKM. CDR3 DNA sequence: TGTGCCAGCAGTGACCCGGGACAGCTATACGAGCAGTACGTC. It codes for CASSDPGQLYEQYV.

This clonotype was observed at least ten times. The rearrangement links TRBV20-1 to TRBJ1-1, with TRBD1 identical over 8 bases. The germline CDR1 and CDR2 sequences are DFQATT and SNEGSKA (reference sequence). The CDR3 runs 13 residues. V shed 5 bases and J 0 bases; nucleotides not matched to a gene: 2. CDR3 nucleotide sequence: TGCAGTGCTGACAGGGGACTGAACACTGAAGCTTTCTTT. It codes for CSADRGLNTEAFF.

By sample share, this clonotype is medium-sized. This chain joins TRBV18 and TRBJ1-4; D is uncertain. CDR3 length: 14 amino acids. Germline CDR1 reads KGHSH; CDR2 reads LQKENI. V lost 6 bases and J 5 bases, leaving 13 bases between the germline ends. The CDR3 DNA follows: TGTGCCAGCTCGCCCCGACGGCCCAATGAAAAACTGTTTTTT. Protein: CASSPRRPNEKLFF. Combining the CDR3 with reference TRBV18 and TRBJ1-4 gives the whole variable domain NAGVMQNPRHLVRRRGQEARLRCSPMKGHSHVYWYRQLPEEGLKFMVYLQKENIIDESGMPKERFSAEFPKEGPSILRIQQVVRGDSAAYFCASSPRRPNEKLFFGSGTQLSVL.

Many counts were recorded for this clonotype. The J gene is TRBJ2-1, the V gene TRBV4-1, with D possibly TRBD2 on 7 matching bases. Between the trimmed V and J ends, which lost 1 base and 5 bases, there was a span of 21 bases. The CDR3 length is 18 residues. Germline CDR1 MGHRA, CDR2 YSYEKL. CDR3: CASSQASGGHAFNNEQFF. CDR3 DNA: TGCGCCAGCAGCCAAGCGTCGGGGGGCCACGCCTTCAACAATGAGCAGTTCTTC.

In its sample, this clonotype was seen many times. The rearrangement joins TRBV10-3 to TRBJ2-5; 8 bases align to TRBD2. With 3 bases clipped from V and 2 bases from J, the junction kept 2 bases outside the gene matches. This CDR3 region has 14 residues. CDR1 and CDR2 from the germline V gene are ENHRY and SYGVKD. The CDR3 region is CAISESSGQETQYF. The CDR3, as DNA: TGTGCCATCAGTGAATCTAGCGGGCAAGAGACCCAGTACTTC.

This clonotype ranks as medium-sized. The chain has TRBV6-5 and TRBJ1-6; TRBD1 might be the D (5 bases). V was pared by 6 bases and J by 9 bases, with 15 bases between. CDR3 length: 14 amino acids. Germline V gene sequence: CDR1 MNHEY, CDR2 SVGAGI. The CDR3: CASRDTGYLSPLHF. The CDR3 nucleotides are TGTGCCAGCAGAGACACAGGTTATCTTTCACCCCTCCACTTT.